This T cell receptor beta chain came from a study of shared clonotypes between healthy human individuals. Study results and limitations: Sharing across four donors was highest in naive CD4 (roughly 5%) and lowest in memory CD8 (roughly 0.4%). Researchers found naive subsets generally carried larger estimated richness than memory subsets.

Germline loops: CDR1 SGHDT, CDR2 YYEEEE. Trimming cost V 0 bases and J 3 bases, with 11 bases left between them. The CDR3 length is 15 residues. Naive-designated CD8 cells lacked CD45RO, were positively enriched for CCR7, and omitted terminally differentiated effector memory CD45RA+ cells. Only Caucasian adults living in Nashville, Tennessee served as donors. On this clone itself: Antigen specificity is unknown.

Replicate PCRs from sorted subsets contained about 200 ng DNA, which is roughly 30,000 T cell genomes. Sequencing was performed with immunoSEQ multiplex PCR; in TCRdb, only in-frame clones are kept and a portion is missing. The sample records about 2 million clones, approximately 94% being singletons. The sample consisted of naive CD8+ T cells sorted from blood. The V call is TRBV5-6, the J call TRBJ2-3; weak D call: TRBD2 (5 bases). The clonotype was recovered from a man aged 18 to 35 in good health. CDR3 nucleotides: TGTGCCAGCAGCTTGGGTGATCGGGGAACAGATACGCAGTATTTT. It encodes CASSLGDRGTDTQYF.